The rows below give T cell receptor beta chains drawn from one sample of a study of blood T cell repertoires in COVID-19. The repertoire was sequenced with immunoSEQ multiplex PCR; TCRdb's copy has only in-frame clones and lacks some. The sample has about 130,000 clones; about nine tenths are singletons. The specimen sequenced was peripheral blood. Every receptor here comes from a man over 45 with acute or convalescent COVID-19. The CDR3 runs from the conserved cysteine through the conserved F or W. The D gene is left open where the match is weak. Clone size is shown for a subset of rows, as once, few, many or a class of expanded clone.

>TRBV19|TRBD1|13|TRBJ2-7|NA
TGTGCCACATATTACAGGGGAACCCGCGAGCAGTACTTC
CATYYRGTREQYF
>TRBV12-3/TRBV12-4|NA|13|TRBJ1-2|NA
TGTGCCAGCACCGTGGGGCAAACACTGGGCTACACCTTC
CASTVGQTLGYTF
>TRBV5-1|NA|15|TRBJ1-1|NA
TGCGCCAGCAGCTTGGTTGGGGCCTGGGACACTGAAGCTTTCTTT
CASSLVGAWDTEAFF
>TRBV28|NA|13|TRBJ1-2|NA
TGTGCCAGCAGTCTCAAGGGGAGGGACGGCTACACCTTC
CASSLKGRDGYTF
>TRBV18|NA|15|TRBJ1-1|NA
TGTGCCAGCTCACCGCTCGCGGGCGGTAGCACTGAAGCTTTCTTT
CASSPLAGGSTEAFF
>TRBV10-1|NA|13|TRBJ2-7|NA
TGCGCCAGCAGCGCCTCGGGGGTCTACGAGCAGTACTTC
CASSASGVYEQYF
>TRBV29-1|NA|12|TRBJ1-1|NA
TGCAGCGTTGGGAGGGGGAACACTGAAGCTTTCTTT
CSVGRGNTEAFF
>TRBV2|NA|14|TRBJ2-3|NA
TGTGCCAGCACTGACTGGCAGAGCACAGATACGCAGTATTTT
CASTDWQSTDTQYF
>TRBV28|NA|14|TRBJ1-4|NA
TGTGCCAGCAGTTTAGAACAGGCTAATGAAAAACTGTTTTTT
CASSLEQANEKLFF
>TRBV3-1/TRBV3-2|TRBD1|14|TRBJ1-1|NA
TGTGCCAGCAGCCGAAAGGGGGCGAACACTGAAGCTTTCTTT
CASSRKGANTEAFF
>TRBV6-5|NA|14|TRBJ1-1|NA
TGTGCCAGCAGTCGCCGACAAGGGAACACTGAAGCTTTCTTT
CASSRRQGNTEAFF
>TRBV7-9|TRBD1|13|TRBJ1-2|NA
TGTGCCAGCAGCTTACTCGGGACAGATGGCTACACCTTC
CASSLLGTDGYTF
>TRBV5-4|NA|15|TRBJ2-2|NA
TGTGCCAGCAGCGGTCCGGACAGCAACACCGGGGAGCTGTTTTTT
CASSGPDSNTGELFF
>TRBV28|NA|14|TRBJ2-7|once
TGTGCCAGCAGTTGGAGGATAGAAGTCTACGAGCAGTACTTC
CASSWRIEVYEQYF
>TRBV3-1/TRBV3-2|TRBD1|17|TRBJ2-7|once
TGTGCCAGCAGCCAAGATTTAAGGGACAGCATCTCCTACGAGCAGTACTTC
CASSQDLRDSISYEQYF
>TRBV5-1|NA|14|TRBJ2-7|once
TGCGCCAGCAGCCCTGGGGCGTATCCCTACGAGCAGTACTTC
CASSPGAYPYEQYF
>TRBV28|NA|14|TRBJ1-4|NA
TGTGCCAGCCGCCCACAGGGTAGGAGTGAAAAACTGTTTTTT
CASRPQGRSEKLFF
>TRBV5-1|TRBD1|15|TRBJ1-4|NA
TGCGCCAGCAGCTACTCCGGGACAGGGAGTGAAAAACTGTTTTTT
CASSYSGTGSEKLFF
>TRBV7-9|NA|15|TRBJ1-5|once
TGTGCCAGCAGCTTAGAGGTAGGAGAGAATCAGCCCCAGCATTTT
CASSLEVGENQPQHF
>TRBV18|TRBD1|15|TRBJ1-4|NA
TGTGCCAGCTCACCAGGGACAGCAACTAATGAAAAACTGTTTTTT
CASSPGTATNEKLFF
>TRBV25-1|TRBD2|17|TRBJ2-1|NA
TGTGCCAGCAGTGATGTGGGTGGGAGGGCCCGGAGCAATGAGCAGTTCTTC
CASSDVGGRARSNEQFF
>TRBV27|NA|14|TRBJ2-3|NA
TGTGCCAGCAGTCAAGGAGACTTCACAGATACGCAGTATTTT
CASSQGDFTDTQYF
>TRBV6-5|NA|15|TRBJ2-7|NA
TGTGCCAGCAGCTCCCCACGAGGCAGTCTTTACGAGCAGTACTTC
CASSSPRGSLYEQYF
>TRBV27|NA|14|TRBJ2-3|NA
TGTGCCAGCAGTTTAATCCCCGGCACAGATACGCAGTATTTT
CASSLIPGTDTQYF
>TRBV19|TRBD1|17|TRBJ1-4|NA
TGTGCCAGTAGTATCGTTAAGGGGGCACGAGTTGGAGAAAAACTGTTTTTT
CASSIVKGARVGEKLFF
>TRBV6-5|NA|14|TRBJ1-5|NA
TGTGCCAGCAGTCCCCTAGTAGTCGGGCAGCCCCAGCATTTT
CASSPLVVGQPQHF
>TRBV10-3|NA|15|TRBJ1-1|NA
TGTGCCATCAGTGGGTATGGACAGACGAACACTGAAGCTTTCTTT
CAISGYGQTNTEAFF
>TRBV15|NA|14|TRBJ1-5|NA
TGTGCCACCAGCCGTAGGGACAAATATCAGCCCCAGCATTTT
CATSRRDKYQPQHF
>TRBV6-1|TRBD1|17|TRBJ1-2|NA
TGTGCCAGCAGTGAAGCTTGGAGAAGGGGGCTGGACTATGGCTACACCTTC
CASSEAWRRGLDYGYTF
>TRBV19|NA|15|TRBJ1-5|NA
TGTGCCACTGCGGCCAGGGGAAATAGCAATCAGCCCCAGCATTTT
CATAARGNSNQPQHF
>TRBV5-4|TRBD1|16|TRBJ2-1|NA
TGTGCCAGCAGCTTGGAAATAGGACAGGCCTTTAATGAGCAGTTCTTC
CASSLEIGQAFNEQFF